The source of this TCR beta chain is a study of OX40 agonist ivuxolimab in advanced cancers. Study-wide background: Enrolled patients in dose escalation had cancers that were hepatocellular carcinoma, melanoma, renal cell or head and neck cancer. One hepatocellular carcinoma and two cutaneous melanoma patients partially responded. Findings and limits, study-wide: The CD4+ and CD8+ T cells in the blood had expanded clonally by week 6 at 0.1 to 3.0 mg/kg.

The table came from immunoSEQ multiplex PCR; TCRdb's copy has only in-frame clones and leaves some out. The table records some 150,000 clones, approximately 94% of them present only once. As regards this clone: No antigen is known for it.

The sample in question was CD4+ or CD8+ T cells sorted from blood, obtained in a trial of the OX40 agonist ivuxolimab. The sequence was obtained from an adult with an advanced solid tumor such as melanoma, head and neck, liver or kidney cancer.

For the CDR3, the DNA is TGTGCCAGCAGCTTATTGGGCCTAGCGGACACCAAAAACATTCAGTACTTC. Protein sequence: CASSLLGLADTKNIQYF. This rearrangement joins TRBV7-2 to TRBJ2-4; TRBD2 matches 7 bases. This CDR3 is built from 17 residues. Germline V gives CDR1 SGHTA, CDR2 FQGNSA. With 2 bases clipped from V and 2 bases from J, the junction kept 9 bases outside the gene matches.